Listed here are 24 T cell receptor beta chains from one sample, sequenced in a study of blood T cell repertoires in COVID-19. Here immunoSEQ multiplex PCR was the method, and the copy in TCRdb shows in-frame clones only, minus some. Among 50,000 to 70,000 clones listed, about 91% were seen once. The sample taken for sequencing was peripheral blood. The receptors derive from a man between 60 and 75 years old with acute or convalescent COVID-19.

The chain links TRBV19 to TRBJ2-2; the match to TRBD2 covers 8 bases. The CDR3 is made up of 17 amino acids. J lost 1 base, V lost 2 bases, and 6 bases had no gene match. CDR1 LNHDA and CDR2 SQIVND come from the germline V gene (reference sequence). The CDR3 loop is CASSINSLAGNTGELFF. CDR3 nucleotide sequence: TGTGCCAGTAGTATAAACTCCCTAGCGGGGAACACCGGGGAGCTGTTTTTT.

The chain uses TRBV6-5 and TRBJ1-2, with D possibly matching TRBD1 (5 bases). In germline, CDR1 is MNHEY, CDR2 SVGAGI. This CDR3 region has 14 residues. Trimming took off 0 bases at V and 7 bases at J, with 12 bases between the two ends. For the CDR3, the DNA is TGTGCCAGCAGTTACTCTTATTCAGGGTCTGGCTACACCTTC. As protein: CASSYSYSGSGYTF.

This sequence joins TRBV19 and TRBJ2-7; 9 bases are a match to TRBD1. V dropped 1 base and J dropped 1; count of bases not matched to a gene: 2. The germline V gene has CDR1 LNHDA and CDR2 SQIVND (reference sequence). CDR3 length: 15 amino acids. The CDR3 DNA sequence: TGTGCCAGTAGTATAGGGGGACAGGGTTCCTACGAGCAGTACTTC. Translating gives CASSIGGQGSYEQYF.

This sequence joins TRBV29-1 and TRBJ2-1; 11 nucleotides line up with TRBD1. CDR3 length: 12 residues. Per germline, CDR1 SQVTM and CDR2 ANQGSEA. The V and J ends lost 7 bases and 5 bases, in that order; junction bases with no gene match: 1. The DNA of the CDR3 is TGCAGCGCGGGACAGGGGGACAATGAGCAGTTCTTC. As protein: CSAGQGDNEQFF.

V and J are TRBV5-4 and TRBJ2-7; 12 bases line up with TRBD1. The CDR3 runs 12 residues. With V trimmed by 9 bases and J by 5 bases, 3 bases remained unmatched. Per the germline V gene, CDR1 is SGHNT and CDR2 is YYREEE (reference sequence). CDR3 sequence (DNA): TGTGCCACGGGACAGGGGGCGGACGAGCAGTACTTC. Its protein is CATGQGADEQYF.

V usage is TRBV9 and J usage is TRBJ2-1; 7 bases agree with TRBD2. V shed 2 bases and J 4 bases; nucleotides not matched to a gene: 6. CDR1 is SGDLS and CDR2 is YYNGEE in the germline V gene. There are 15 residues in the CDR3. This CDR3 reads CASSVAGEAYNEQFF. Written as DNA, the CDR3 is TGTGCCAGCAGCGTGGCGGGGGAGGCTTACAATGAGCAGTTCTTC.

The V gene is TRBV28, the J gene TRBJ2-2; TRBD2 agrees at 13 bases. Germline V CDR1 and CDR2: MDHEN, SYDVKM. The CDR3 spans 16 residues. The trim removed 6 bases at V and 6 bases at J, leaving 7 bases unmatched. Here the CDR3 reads CASRTGLAGVAGELFF. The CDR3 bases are TGTGCCAGCAGGACCGGACTAGCGGGAGTTGCCGGGGAGCTGTTTTTT.

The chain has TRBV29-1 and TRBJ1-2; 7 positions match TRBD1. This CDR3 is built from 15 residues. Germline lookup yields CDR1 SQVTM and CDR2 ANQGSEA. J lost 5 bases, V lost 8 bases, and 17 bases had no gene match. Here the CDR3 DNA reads TGCAGCAAGAAACAGGGGAACAGGGGATATTATGGCTACACCTTC. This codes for CSKKQGNRGYYGYTF.

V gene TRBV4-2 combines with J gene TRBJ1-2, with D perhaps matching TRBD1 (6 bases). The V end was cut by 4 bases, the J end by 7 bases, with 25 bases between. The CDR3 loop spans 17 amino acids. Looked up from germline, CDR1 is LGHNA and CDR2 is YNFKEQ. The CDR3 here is CASSRRGGRGRGTGYTF. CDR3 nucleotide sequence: TGTGCCAGCAGCCGAAGGGGTGGGAGGGGAAGGGGGACTGGCTACACCTTC.

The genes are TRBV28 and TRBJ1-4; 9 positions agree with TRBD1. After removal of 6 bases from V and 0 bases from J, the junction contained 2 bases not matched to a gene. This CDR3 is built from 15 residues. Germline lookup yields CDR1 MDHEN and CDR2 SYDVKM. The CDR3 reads CASRRQGATNEKLFF. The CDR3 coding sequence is TGTGCCAGCAGGAGACAGGGGGCAACTAATGAAAAACTGTTTTTT.

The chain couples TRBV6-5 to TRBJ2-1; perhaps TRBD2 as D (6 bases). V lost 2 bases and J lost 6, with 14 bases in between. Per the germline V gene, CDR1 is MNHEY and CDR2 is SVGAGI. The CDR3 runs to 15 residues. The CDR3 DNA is TGTGCCAGCAGTTACGGTCGGGAGAACACCAATGAGCAGTTCTTC. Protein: CASSYGRENTNEQFF.

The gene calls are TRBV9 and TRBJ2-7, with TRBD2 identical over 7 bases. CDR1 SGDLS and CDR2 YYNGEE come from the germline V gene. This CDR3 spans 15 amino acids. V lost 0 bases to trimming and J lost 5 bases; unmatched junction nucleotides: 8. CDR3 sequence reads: CASSVVSGGTDEQYF. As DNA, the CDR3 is TGTGCCAGCAGCGTAGTATCGGGAGGAACCGACGAGCAGTACTTC.

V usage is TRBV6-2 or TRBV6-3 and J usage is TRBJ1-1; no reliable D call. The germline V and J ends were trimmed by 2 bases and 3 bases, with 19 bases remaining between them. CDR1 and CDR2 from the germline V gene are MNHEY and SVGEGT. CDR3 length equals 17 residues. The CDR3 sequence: CASSYPNEGPWDTEAFF. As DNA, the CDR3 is TGTGCCAGCAGTTACCCTAACGAGGGCCCCTGGGACACTGAAGCTTTCTTT.

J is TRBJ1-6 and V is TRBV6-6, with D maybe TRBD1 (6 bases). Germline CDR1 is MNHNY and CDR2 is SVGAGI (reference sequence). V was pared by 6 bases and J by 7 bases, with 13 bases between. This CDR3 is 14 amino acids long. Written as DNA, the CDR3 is TGTGCCAGCAGCCTACAGGGCGTAAATTCACCCCTCCACTTT. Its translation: CASSLQGVNSPLHF.

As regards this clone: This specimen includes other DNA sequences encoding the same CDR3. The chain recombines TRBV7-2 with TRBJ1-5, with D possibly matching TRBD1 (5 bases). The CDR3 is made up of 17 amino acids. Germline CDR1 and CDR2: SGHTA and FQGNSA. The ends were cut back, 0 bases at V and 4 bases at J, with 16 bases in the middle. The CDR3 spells CASSLALGGAGNQPQHF. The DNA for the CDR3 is TGTGCCAGCAGCTTAGCATTGGGAGGGGCCGGGAATCAGCCCCAGCATTTT.

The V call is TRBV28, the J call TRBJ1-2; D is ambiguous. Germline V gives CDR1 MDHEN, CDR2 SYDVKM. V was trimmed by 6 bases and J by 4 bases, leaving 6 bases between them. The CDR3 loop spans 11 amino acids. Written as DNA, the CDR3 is TGTGCCAGCAGGCAGTCCTATGGCTACACCTTC. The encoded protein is CASRQSYGYTF.

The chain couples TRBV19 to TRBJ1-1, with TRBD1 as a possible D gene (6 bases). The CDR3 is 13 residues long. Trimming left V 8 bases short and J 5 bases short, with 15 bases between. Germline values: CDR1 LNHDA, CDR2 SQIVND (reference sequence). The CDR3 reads CASSKGVETEAFF. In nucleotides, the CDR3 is TGTGCCAGTTCGAAGGGGGTTGAGACTGAAGCTTTCTTT.

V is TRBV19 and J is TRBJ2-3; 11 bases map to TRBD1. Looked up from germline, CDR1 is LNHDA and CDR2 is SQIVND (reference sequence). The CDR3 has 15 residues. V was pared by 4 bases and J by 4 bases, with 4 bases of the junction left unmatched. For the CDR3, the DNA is TGTGCCAGTAGTACCGGGACAGGGGGGGCAGATACGCAGTATTTT. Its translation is CASSTGTGGADTQYF.

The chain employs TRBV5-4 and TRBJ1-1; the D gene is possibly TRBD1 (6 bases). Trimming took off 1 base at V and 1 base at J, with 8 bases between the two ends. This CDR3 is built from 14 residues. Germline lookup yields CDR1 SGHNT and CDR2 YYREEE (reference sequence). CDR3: CASSLSQGNTEAFF. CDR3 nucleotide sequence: TGTGCCAGCAGCTTGTCACAGGGGAACACTGAAGCTTTCTTT.

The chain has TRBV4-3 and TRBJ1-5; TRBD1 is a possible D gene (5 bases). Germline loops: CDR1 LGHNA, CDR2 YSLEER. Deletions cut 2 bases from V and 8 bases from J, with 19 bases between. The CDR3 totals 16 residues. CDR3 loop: CASSQSLVAGWEPQHF. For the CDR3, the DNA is TGCGCCAGCAGCCAATCTCTGGTCGCAGGGTGGGAGCCCCAGCATTTT.

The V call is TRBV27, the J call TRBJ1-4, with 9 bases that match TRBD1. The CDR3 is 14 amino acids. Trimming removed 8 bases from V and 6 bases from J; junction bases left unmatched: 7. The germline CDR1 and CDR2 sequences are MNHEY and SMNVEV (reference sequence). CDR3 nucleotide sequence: TGTGCCAGCGCCTTAGGGACAGGGCATGAAAAACTGTTTTTT. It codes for CASALGTGHEKLFF.

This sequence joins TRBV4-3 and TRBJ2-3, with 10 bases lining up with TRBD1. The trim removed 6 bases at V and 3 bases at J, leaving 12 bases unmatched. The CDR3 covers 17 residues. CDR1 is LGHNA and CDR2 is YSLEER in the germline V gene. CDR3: CASRQLTGGEGTDTQYF. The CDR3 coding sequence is TGCGCCAGCAGACAACTGACAGGGGGCGAGGGGACAGATACGCAGTATTTT.

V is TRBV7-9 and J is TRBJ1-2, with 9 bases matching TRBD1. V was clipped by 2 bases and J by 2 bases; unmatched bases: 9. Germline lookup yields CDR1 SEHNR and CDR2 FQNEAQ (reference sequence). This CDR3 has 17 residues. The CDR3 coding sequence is TGTGCCAGCAGCTTAAACCGGGACAGGGTTTACAACTATGGCTACACCTTC. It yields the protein CASSLNRDRVYNYGYTF.

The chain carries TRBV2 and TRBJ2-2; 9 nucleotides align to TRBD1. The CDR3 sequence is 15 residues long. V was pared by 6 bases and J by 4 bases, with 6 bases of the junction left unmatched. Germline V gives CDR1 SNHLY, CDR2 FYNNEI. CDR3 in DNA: TGTGCCAGCAGCGCTCGGACAGGGGTCACCGGGGAGCTGTTTTTT. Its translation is CASSARTGVTGELFF. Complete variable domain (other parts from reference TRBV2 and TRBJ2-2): EPEVTQTPSHQVTQMGQEVILRCVPISNHLYFYWYRQILGQKVEFLVSFYNNEISEKSEIFDDQFSVERPDGSNFTLKIRSTKLEDSAMYFCASSARTGVTGELFFGEGSRLTVL.